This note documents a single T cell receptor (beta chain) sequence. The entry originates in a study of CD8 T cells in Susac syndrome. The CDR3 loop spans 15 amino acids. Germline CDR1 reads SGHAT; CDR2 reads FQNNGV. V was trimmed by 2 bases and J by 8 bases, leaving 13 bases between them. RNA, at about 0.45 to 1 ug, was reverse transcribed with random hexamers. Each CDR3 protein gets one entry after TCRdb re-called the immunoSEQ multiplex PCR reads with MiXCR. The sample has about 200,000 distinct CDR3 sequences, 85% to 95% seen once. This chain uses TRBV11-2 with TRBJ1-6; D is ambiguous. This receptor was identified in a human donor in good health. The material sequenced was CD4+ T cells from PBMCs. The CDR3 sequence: CASSLRTVADSPLHF. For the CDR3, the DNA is TGTGCCAGCAGCTTAAGGACCGTAGCAGATTCACCCCTCCACTTT.